This T cell receptor beta chain was sequenced in a study of T cells in Graves' hyperthyroidism and ophthalmopathy. Overall study results and limits: Among thyroid clonotypes expanded above 0.001, most also appeared in blood. In the analysis, a 13 V-J model separated ophthalmopathy from stable hyperthyroidism.

Patients aged 18 to 65 had newly diagnosed hyperthyroidism lasting under 2 months. Germline V gives CDR1 MNHEY, CDR2 SVGAGI. V was pared by 0 bases and J by 5 bases, with 14 bases between. This CDR3 has 15 amino acids. This clonotype was picked up many times. Its antigen is not known. Amplification of TCR beta CDR3 regions used RNA as the template. The HTBI primer set drove a first-round RT-PCR of the TCR CDR3. From the multiplex PCR reads, TCRdb called clonotypes with MiXCR, one entry per CDR3 protein. The table includes around 300,000 distinct CDR3 sequences, around 13% detected once. This receptor was identified in a woman aged 40 to 50 with Graves' hyperthyroidism. This sequence joins TRBV6-5 and TRBJ2-7; either TRBD1 or TRBD2 may supply D (5 bases each). Specimen: blood. The CDR3 protein is CASSYSYRGGNEQYF. The CDR3 DNA reads TGTGCCAGCAGTTACTCCTACCGGGGCGGAAACGAGCAGTACTTC.